Following are 9 T cell receptor beta chains from one sample sequenced in a study of T cells in tumors after PD-1 blockade (dated by TCRdb to between 2018 and 2021). What this sample's time point label stands for: before anti-PD-1 therapy. The library came from the immunoSEQ multiplex PCR assay. This is the immuneACCESS table as TCRdb keeps it, with only in-frame sequences that have V and J called. A part of the clones is gone; compared with another copy, unresolved V genes explain less than half, and the rest is unexplained. Across this sample there are fewer than 55,000 clones, with 65% to 85% seen only once. The ten largest clones represent 4% to 4.5% of the sample. The source material was PBMCs, sampled before anti-PD-1 treatment. The receptors stem from a human donor with basal cell carcinoma.

The chain is built from TRBV3-1 (or the pseudogene TRBV3-2) and TRBJ2-2; D remains ambiguous. Trimming took off 4 bases at V and 5 bases at J, with 5 bases between the two ends. Germline V gene data show CDR1 as LGHDT and CDR2 as YNNKEL (reference sequence). The CDR3 runs 12 residues. The CDR3 here is CASSRDTGELFF. The CDR3 DNA reads as TGTGCCAGCAGCCGGGATACCGGGGAGCTGTTTTTT.

This clone was detected only a few times. The chain employs TRBV12-5 and TRBJ2-1; 12 nucleotides match TRBD2. The V and J ends lost 0 bases and 9 bases, in that order; junction bases with no gene match: 9. The V gene's germline CDR1 is LGHNT and CDR2 FRNRAP. This CDR3 region has 17 residues. CDR3 nucleotide sequence: TGTGCTAGTGGTTTGGTATCTCTAGCGGGGGGGCGGATTGAGCAGTTCTTC. This codes for CASGLVSLAGGRIEQFF. Drawing the rest from reference TRBV12-5 and TRBJ2-1, the complete variable domain is DARVTQTPRHKVTEMGQEVTMRCQPILGHNTVFWYRQTMMQGLELLAYFRNRAPLDDSGMPKDRFSAEMPDATLATLKIQPSEPRDSAVYFCASGLVSLAGGRIEQFFGPGTRLTVL.

This chain joins TRBV4-2 and TRBJ2-2, with TRBD2 as a possible D gene (5 bases). Germline CDR1 LGHNA, CDR2 YNFKEQ. V shed 4 bases and J shed 0 bases, with 9 bases lying between them. This CDR3 is built from 15 residues. In DNA form, the CDR3 reads TGTGCCAGCAGCCCACTAGATACGAACACCGGGGAGCTGTTTTTT. Translated, it gives CASSPLDTNTGELFF.

This clone was counted only a few times. The rearrangement uses TRBV3-1 (or the pseudogene TRBV3-2) and TRBJ1-3; D perhaps matches TRBD1 (6 bases). From germline, CDR1 is LGHDT and CDR2 YNNKEL (reference sequence). CDR3 length: 17 residues. The V gene lost 4 bases and the J gene lost 0 bases, with 16 bases spanning the gap. The CDR3 region has the DNA TGTGCCAGCAGCCGAAATCCACAGGGCAGCTCTGGAAACACCATATATTTT. This codes for CASSRNPQGSSGNTIYF.

The V call is TRBV6-5, the J call TRBJ2-3; TRBD2 might be the D (5 bases). V was cut by 6 bases and J by 7 bases, with 14 bases left in between. The CDR3 is 13 residues long. Germline CDR1 is MNHEY and CDR2 is SVGAGI. The CDR3 region has the DNA TGTGCCAGCAGCTACACCGGAGGAAATACGCAGTATTTT. Its translation: CASSYTGGNTQYF.

The chain recombines TRBV9 with TRBJ2-3; 10 bases are a match to TRBD2. V lost 4 bases to trimming and J lost 4 bases; unmatched junction nucleotides: 6. CDR1 and CDR2 (germline): SGDLS, YYNGEE. The CDR3 covers 15 residues. Here the CDR3 reads CASSILGTSADTQYF. The CDR3 coding sequence is TGTGCCAGCAGCATCCTCGGGACTAGCGCAGATACGCAGTATTTT. Full variable domain (rest looked up from reference TRBV9 and TRBJ2-3): DSGVTQTPKHLITATGQRVTLRCSPRSGDLSVYWYQQSLDQGLQFLIQYYNGEERAKGNILERFSAQQFPDLHSELNLSSLELGDSALYFCASSILGTSADTQYFGPGTRLTVL.

The rearrangement uses TRBV3-1 (or the pseudogene TRBV3-2) and TRBJ2-5, with 12 bases matching TRBD2. Trimming removed 0 bases from V and 5 bases from J; junction bases left unmatched: 4. Germline lookup yields CDR1 LGHDT and CDR2 YNNKEL (reference sequence). The CDR3 consists of 16 residues. CDR3: CASSQDVTSGGETQYF. In DNA form, the CDR3 reads TGTGCCAGCAGCCAAGATGTCACTAGCGGGGGGGAGACCCAGTACTTC.

In its sample, this clone was seen a few times. J is TRBJ1-2 and V is TRBV5-5, with TRBD1 matching over 8 bases. The CDR3 spans 16 residues. With 2 bases clipped from V and 4 bases from J, the junction kept 10 bases outside the gene matches. CDR1 is SGHKS, CDR2 YYEKEE, per germline (reference sequence). The CDR3 nucleotides read TGTGCCAGCAGCTTTAGGACAGGGCTAGAGTTCTATGGCTACACCTTC. This encodes CASSFRTGLEFYGYTF.

J is TRBJ2-3 and V is TRBV7-6; unclear D gene. The CDR3 consists of 14 residues. Trimming pared 0 bases from V and 2 bases from J, leaving 6 bases between. Germline V CDR1 and CDR2: SGHVS, FNYEAQ. The CDR3 DNA sequence: TGTGCCAGCAGCTTAGCACGAAACACAGATACGCAGTATTTT. Protein: CASSLARNTDTQYF.